This paragraph reports one T cell receptor beta chain. Its specificity is not known. The final CDR3 position lacks the conserved phenylalanine or tryptophan, pointing to a likely read error. RNA transcripts served as the template for amplifying TCR beta CDR3 regions. The HTBI primer set was used in a first-round RT-PCR of the TCR CDR3. TCRdb re-analysed the multiplex PCR reads in MiXCR, keeping a single row per CDR3 protein. The sample contains approximately 250,000 distinct CDR3 sequences, approximately 24% of which appear only once. This sample was included in a study of T cells in Graves' hyperthyroidism and ophthalmopathy. Germline V gene sequence: CDR1 MGHRA, CDR2 YSYEKL. The CDR3 runs to 15 residues. Any patient presenting with uncontrolled infection, other autoimmune disease, pregnancy or lactation was left out. Over 9 ml of fresh peripheral blood supplied the PBMCs. Whole-study findings and limits: Most clonotypes that expanded in the thyroid above 0.001 also showed up in blood. Before onset, by a median of about seven months, the model predicted ophthalmopathy.

The chain combines TRBV4-1 with TRBJ1-1, with D possibly matching TRBD1 (5 bases). The receptor was isolated from a woman aged 40 to 50 with Graves' ophthalmopathy. Material: blood. The CDR3 region is CASSQEEGVGTGAFS. The CDR3 DNA sequence: TGCGCCAGCAGCCAAGAAGAAGGGGTTGGCACTGGAGCTTTCTCT.